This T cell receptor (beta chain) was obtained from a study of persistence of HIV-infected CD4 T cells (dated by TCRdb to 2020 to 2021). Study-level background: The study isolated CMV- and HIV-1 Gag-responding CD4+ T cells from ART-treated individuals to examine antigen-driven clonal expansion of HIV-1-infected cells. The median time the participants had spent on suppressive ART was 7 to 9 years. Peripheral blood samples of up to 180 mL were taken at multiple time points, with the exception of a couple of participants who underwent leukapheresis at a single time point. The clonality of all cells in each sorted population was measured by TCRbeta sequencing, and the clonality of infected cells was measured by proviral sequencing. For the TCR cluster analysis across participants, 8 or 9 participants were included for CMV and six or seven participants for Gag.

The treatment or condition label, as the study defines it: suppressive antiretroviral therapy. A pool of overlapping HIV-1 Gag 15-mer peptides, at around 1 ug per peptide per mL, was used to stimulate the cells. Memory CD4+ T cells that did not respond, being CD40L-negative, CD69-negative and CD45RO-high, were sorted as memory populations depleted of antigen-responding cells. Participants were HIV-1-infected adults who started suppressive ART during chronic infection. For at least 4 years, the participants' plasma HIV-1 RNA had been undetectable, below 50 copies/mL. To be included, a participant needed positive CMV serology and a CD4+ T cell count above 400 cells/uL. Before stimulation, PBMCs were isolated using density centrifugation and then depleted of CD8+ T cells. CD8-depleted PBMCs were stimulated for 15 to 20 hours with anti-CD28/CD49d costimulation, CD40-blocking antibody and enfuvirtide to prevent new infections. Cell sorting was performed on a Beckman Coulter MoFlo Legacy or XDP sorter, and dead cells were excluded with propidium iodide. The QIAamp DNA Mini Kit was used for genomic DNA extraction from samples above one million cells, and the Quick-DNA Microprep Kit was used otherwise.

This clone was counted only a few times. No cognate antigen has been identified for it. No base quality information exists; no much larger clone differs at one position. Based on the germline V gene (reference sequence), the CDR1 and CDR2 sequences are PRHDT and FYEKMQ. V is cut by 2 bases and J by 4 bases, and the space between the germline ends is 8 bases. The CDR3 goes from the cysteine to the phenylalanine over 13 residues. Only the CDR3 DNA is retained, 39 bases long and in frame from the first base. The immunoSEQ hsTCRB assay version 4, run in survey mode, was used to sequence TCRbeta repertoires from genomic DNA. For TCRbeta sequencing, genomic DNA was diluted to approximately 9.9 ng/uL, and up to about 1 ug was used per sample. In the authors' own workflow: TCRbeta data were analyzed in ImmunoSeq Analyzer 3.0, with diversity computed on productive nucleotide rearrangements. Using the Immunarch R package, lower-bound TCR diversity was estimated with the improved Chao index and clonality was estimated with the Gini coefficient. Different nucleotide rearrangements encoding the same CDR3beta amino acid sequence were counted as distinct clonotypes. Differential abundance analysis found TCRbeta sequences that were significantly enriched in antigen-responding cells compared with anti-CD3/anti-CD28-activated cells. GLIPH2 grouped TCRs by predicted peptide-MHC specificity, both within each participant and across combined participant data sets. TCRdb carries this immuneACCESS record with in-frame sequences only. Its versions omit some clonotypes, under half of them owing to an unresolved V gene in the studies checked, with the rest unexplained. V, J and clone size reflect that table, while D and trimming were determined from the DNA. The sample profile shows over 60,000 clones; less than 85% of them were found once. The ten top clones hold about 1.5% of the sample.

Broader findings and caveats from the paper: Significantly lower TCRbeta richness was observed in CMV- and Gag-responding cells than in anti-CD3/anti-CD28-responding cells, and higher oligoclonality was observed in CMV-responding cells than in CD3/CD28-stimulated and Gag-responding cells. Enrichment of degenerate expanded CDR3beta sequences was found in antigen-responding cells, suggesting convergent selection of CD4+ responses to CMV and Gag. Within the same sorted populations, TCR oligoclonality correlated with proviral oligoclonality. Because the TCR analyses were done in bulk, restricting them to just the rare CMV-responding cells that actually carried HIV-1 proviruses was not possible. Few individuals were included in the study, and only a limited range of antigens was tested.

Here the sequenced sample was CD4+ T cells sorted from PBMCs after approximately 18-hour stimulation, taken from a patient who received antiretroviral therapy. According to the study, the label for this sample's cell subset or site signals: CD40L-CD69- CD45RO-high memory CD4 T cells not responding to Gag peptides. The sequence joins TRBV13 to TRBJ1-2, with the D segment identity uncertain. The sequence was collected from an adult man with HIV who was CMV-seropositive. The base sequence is TGTGCCAGCAGCTTACCACCGCTCTATGGCTACACCTTC. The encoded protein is CASSLPPLYGYTF.